This T cell receptor beta chain appears in the sequencing data of a study of early T cells in non-severe SARS-CoV-2 infection. Study details: Unpaired chains resulted from sequencing bulk RNA of unsorted whole blood.

Details on this clonotype: What it recognizes is unknown. A single base separates this from a much larger clone, so it may be a read error.

Study-wide findings and caveats: Missing private and CD4 specificities, VDJdb matching favored anti-spike CD8 responses.

Individual cDNA molecules received unique molecular identifiers during library preparation. TCRdb recomputed calls from the 5' RACE reads with MiXCR, one row per CDR3 protein. The table includes 25,000 to 30,000 distinct CDR3 sequences, 4.5% detected once. V dropped 3 bases and J dropped 11 bases, with 14 bases sitting between them. Germline loops: CDR1 LNHDA, CDR2 SQIVND (reference sequence). This CDR3 contains 13 residues. The V and J genes are TRBV19 and TRBJ1-5, with D possibly being TRBD1 (6 bases). The sequence was obtained from an adult who was a healthcare worker with PCR-confirmed SARS-CoV-2 infection or an uninfected control (not recorded which). Sequencing was done on a sample of whole blood. The CDR3 nucleotides are TGTGCCAGTAGTATTAATGGCGGGGACACCCAGCATTTT. It codes for CASSINGGDTQHF. The whole variable domain, filled in from reference TRBV19 and TRBJ1-5, reads DGGITQSPKYLFRKEGQNVTLSCEQNLNHDAMYWYRQDPGQGLRLIYYSQIVNDFQKGDIAEGYSVSREKKESFPLTVTSAQKNPTAFYLCASSINGGDTQHFGDGTRLSIL.